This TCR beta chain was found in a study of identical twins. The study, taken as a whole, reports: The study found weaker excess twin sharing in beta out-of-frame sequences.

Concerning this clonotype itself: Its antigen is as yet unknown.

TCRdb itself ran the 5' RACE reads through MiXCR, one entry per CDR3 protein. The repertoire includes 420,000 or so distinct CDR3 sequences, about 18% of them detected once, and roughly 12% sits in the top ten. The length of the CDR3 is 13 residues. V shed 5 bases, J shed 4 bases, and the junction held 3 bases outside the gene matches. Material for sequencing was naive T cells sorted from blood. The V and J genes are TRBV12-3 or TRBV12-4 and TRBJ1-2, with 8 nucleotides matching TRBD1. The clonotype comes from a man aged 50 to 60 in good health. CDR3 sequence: CASSGTGPYGYTF. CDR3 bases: TGTGCCAGCAGTGGGACAGGTCCCTATGGCTACACCTTC.